Each of the 14 T cell receptor beta chains below was sequenced from the same sample in a study of blood T cell repertoires in COVID-19. The method was immunoSEQ multiplex PCR; TCRdb's version includes in-frame clones alone and lacks a portion of them. The repertoire holds about 260,000 clones, with about 86% as singletons. The specimen was peripheral blood. Receptors originate from a man aged 25-45 years with active or convalescent COVID-19.

J is TRBJ1-1 and V is TRBV10-3; 12 bases are shared with TRBD1. This CDR3 is 17 amino acids long. V was pared by 5 bases and J by 6 bases, with 13 bases of the junction left unmatched. Per the germline V gene, CDR1 is ENHRY and CDR2 is SYGVKD. This CDR3 reads CAISKLAGQGAFAEAFF. The DNA for the CDR3 is TGTGCCATCAGTAAATTAGCGGGACAGGGGGCTTTCGCTGAAGCTTTCTTT.

The chain links TRBV4-2 to TRBJ2-3; D perhaps matches TRBD1 (6 bases). V gave up 5 bases and J gave up 0 bases, with 15 bases separating them. This CDR3 contains 16 residues. Germline CDR1 LGHNA, CDR2 YNFKEQ. The CDR3 DNA is TGTGCCAGCAGCATCGGGACATCTACTAGCACAGATACGCAGTATTTT. Its protein product is CASSIGTSTSTDTQYF.

The V and J genes are TRBV15 and TRBJ2-5; weak D call: TRBD2 (7 bases). The CDR3 is 14 amino acids. Germline V gene sequence: CDR1 LNHNV, CDR2 YYDKDF (reference sequence). V was pared by 5 bases and J by 1 base, with 11 bases between. For the CDR3, the DNA is TGTGCCACCAGCCCGGGGGGCCTCCAAGAGACCCAGTACTTC. Protein sequence: CATSPGGLQETQYF.

J is TRBJ2-2 and V is TRBV24-1; 7 nucleotides align to TRBD1. Losses at the gene ends were 4 bases for V and 3 bases for J; bases not matched to a gene: 1. The germline V gene has CDR1 KGHDR and CDR2 SFDVKD. The CDR3 runs to 14 residues. CDR3 protein: CATSETGHTGELFF. CDR3 bases: TGTGCCACCAGTGAGACAGGGCACACCGGGGAGCTGTTTTTT.

The gene calls are TRBV12-3 or TRBV12-4 and TRBJ2-5, with D unclear. This CDR3 comprises 11 residues. Trimming took off 3 bases at V and 5 bases at J, with 4 bases between the two ends. In DNA form, the CDR3 reads TGTGCCAGCAGTTTCCGGGAGACCCAGTACTTC. It translates to CASSFRETQYF.

V is TRBV11-3 and J is TRBJ2-1; 7 bases agree with TRBD2. The ends lost 0 bases at V and 5 bases at J; junction bases unmatched: 10. The V gene's germline CDR1 is SGHNT and CDR2 YENEEA. CDR3 length equals 17 residues. The DNA for the CDR3 is TGTGCCAGCAGCTTAGATTTTTCGGCGGGGGTAGACAATGAGCAGTTCTTC. Translated, it gives CASSLDFSAGVDNEQFF.

This clone was observed once. This chain joins TRBV9 and TRBJ2-7; the match to TRBD2 covers 9 bases. Germline values: CDR1 SGDLS, CDR2 YYNGEE. The CDR3 is 15 residues long. V shed 2 bases, J shed 3 bases, and the junction held 6 bases outside the gene matches. This chain's CDR3 is CASSVGASGVYEQYF. The CDR3 bases are TGTGCCAGCAGCGTGGGTGCTAGCGGGGTCTACGAGCAGTACTTC. The full variable domain, in which reference TRBV9 and TRBJ2-7 provide the parts outside the CDR3, is DSGVTQTPKHLITATGQRVTLRCSPRSGDLSVYWYQQSLDQGLQFLIQYYNGEERAKGNILERFSAQQFPDLHSELNLSSLELGDSALYFCASSVGASGVYEQYFGPGTRLTVT.

On this clone: Other DNA sequences in this specimen translate into the identical CDR3. The CDR3 DNA sequence: TGTGCCAGCAGTTTGGGGTCAGGGACAGTCCATGAGCAGTTCTTC. Its protein is CASSLGSGTVHEQFF. The gene calls are TRBV27 and TRBJ2-1; 7 nucleotides line up with TRBD1. This CDR3 contains 15 residues. Unmatched junction bases numbered 10, after V lost 3 bases and J lost 8 bases. CDR1 is MNHEY, CDR2 SMNVEV, per germline (reference sequence).

In its sample, this clone was seen once. The rearrangement uses TRBV5-6 and TRBJ2-2; 7 nucleotides match TRBD1. The CDR3 consists of 16 residues. The junction had 4 bases not matched to a gene; V was cut back by 1 base and J by 1 base. Germline V gene data show CDR1 as SGHDT and CDR2 as YYEEEE. The CDR3 DNA reads TGTGCCAGCAGCTTGAGGACAGGCGTGAACACCGGGGAGCTGTTTTTT. Translation gives CASSLRTGVNTGELFF.

This clone has a single count. The chain is built from TRBV4-1 and TRBJ1-2; D unclear. Germline CDR1 MGHRA, CDR2 YSYEKL. V lost 4 bases and J lost 3, with 21 bases in between. This CDR3 contains 17 residues. Written as DNA, the CDR3 is TGCGCCAGCAGCCCCGCCACGGGAGTCACCCGGGACTATGGCTACACCTTC. Protein sequence: CASSPATGVTRDYGYTF.

The V and J genes are TRBV18 and TRBJ1-2; no firm D call. The CDR3 loop spans 13 amino acids. Trimming stripped 5 bases from V and 1 base from J, with 8 bases between. CDR1 is KGHSH and CDR2 is LQKENI in the germline V gene. The CDR3 sequence: CASSGQNNYGYTF. The CDR3, as DNA: TGTGCCAGCTCAGGGCAGAATAACTATGGCTACACCTTC. Based on the CDR3 plus reference TRBV18 and TRBJ1-2, the full variable domain is NAGVMQNPRHLVRRRGQEARLRCSPMKGHSHVYWYRQLPEEGLKFMVYLQKENIIDESGMPKERFSAEFPKEGPSILRIQQVVRGDSAAYFCASSGQNNYGYTFGSGTRLTVV.

Note on this clone: The same CDR3 arises from other DNA sequences in this sample as well. The chain employs TRBV29-1 and TRBJ2-3, with 9 nucleotides matching TRBD2. Germline CDR1 SQVTM, CDR2 ANQGSEA. The CDR3 runs 15 residues. The trim removed 6 bases at V and 1 base at J, leaving 8 bases unmatched. The DNA of the CDR3 is TGCAGCGTCGCACCTTTAGCGGGGGGCACAGATACGCAGTATTTT. Amino acids: CSVAPLAGGTDTQYF.

The rearrangement joins TRBV18 to TRBJ2-5, with TRBD1 identical over 7 bases. V lost 2 bases to trimming and J lost 2 bases; unmatched junction nucleotides: 5. Germline lookup yields CDR1 KGHSH and CDR2 LQKENI. CDR3 length: 15 amino acids. This CDR3 reads CASSPNRGEQETQYF. In nucleotides, the CDR3 is TGTGCCAGCTCACCAAACAGGGGAGAACAAGAGACCCAGTACTTC. Together with reference TRBV18 and TRBJ2-5, the CDR3 gives the full variable domain: NAGVMQNPRHLVRRRGQEARLRCSPMKGHSHVYWYRQLPEEGLKFMVYLQKENIIDESGMPKERFSAEFPKEGPSILRIQQVVRGDSAAYFCASSPNRGEQETQYFGPGTRLLVL.

The table lists this clone with a count of one. V is TRBV5-1 and J is TRBJ1-1, with D hard to call. This CDR3 has 12 amino acids. Germline V gene lookup returns CDR1 SGHRS and CDR2 YFSETQ. V lost 3 bases and J 6 bases, leaving 9 bases between the germline ends. The CDR3 DNA is TGCGCCAGCAGCTGGGAGGGTTCTGAAGCTTTCTTT. Its translation: CASSWEGSEAFF.